The 8 T cell receptor beta chains below come from one sample, sequenced in a study of CD8 T cells in Susac syndrome. When the RNA was reverse transcribed, random hexamers were used with an input of roughly 0.5 to 1 ug. TCRdb independently ran MiXCR on the immunoSEQ multiplex PCR reads; one entry per CDR3 protein. Of about 60,000 distinct CDR3 sequences detected, more than 90% appear once; the ten largest clones hold approximately 0.21%. Material for sequencing was CD8+ T cells from PBMCs. The receptors shown here come from a human donor in good health.

This clonotype was found once. V and J are TRBV6-4 and TRBJ2-1; no firm D call. V lost 3 bases to trimming and J lost 0 bases, with 3 bases between them. The CDR3 is 13 residues long. CDR1 and CDR2 from the germline V gene are MRHNA and SNTAGT. CDR3 in amino acids: CASSESSYNEQFF. The CDR3, as DNA: TGTGCCAGCAGTGAGAGCTCCTACAATGAGCAGTTCTTC.

Here the CDR3 DNA reads TGCGCCAGCAGCCAAGACAACAGGGGGAATCAGCCCCAGCATTTT. Amino acid sequence: CASSQDNRGNQPQHF. This chain connects TRBV4-1 to TRBJ1-5; 8 nucleotides align to TRBD1. Per the germline V gene, CDR1 is MGHRA and CDR2 is YSYEKL. CDR3 size: 15 residues. Losses at the gene ends were 0 bases for V and 4 bases for J; bases not matched to a gene: 2.

The chain is built from TRBV6-1 and TRBJ2-2, with D possibly matching TRBD1 (8 bases). The germline gives CDR1 MNHNS, CDR2 SASEGT. This CDR3 comprises 16 residues. V was shortened by 4 bases and J by 5 bases, with 17 bases between the two germline ends. In DNA, the CDR3 is TGTGCCAGCAGTGGGGGGGGCAGGGGGCTAACCGGGGAGCTGTTTTTT. Residues: CASSGGGRGLTGELFF.

The CDR3: CASSSLAGTSTDTQYF. Written as DNA, the CDR3 is TGTGCCAGCAGCTCACTAGCGGGTACTAGCACAGATACGCAGTATTTT. The chain carries TRBV7-6 and TRBJ2-3, with 9 bases that match TRBD2. The CDR3 has 16 residues. CDR1 is SGHVS and CDR2 is FNYEAQ in the germline V gene. V shed 4 bases and J 0 bases; nucleotides not matched to a gene: 5.

This chain's CDR3 is CASSVETGDRSTDTQYF. CDR3 DNA sequence: TGTGCCAGCAGCGTAGAAACAGGGGATAGGAGCACAGATACGCAGTATTTT. V and J are TRBV9 and TRBJ2-3; TRBD1 matches 7 bases. The CDR3 contains 17 residues. Germline CDR1 and CDR2: SGDLS and YYNGEE. Trimming took 0 bases from V and 0 from J; bases not matched to a gene: 7.

The V call is TRBV12-3 or TRBV12-4, the J call TRBJ2-5; D may be TRBD2 (5 bases). The CDR3 sequence is 14 residues long. V was trimmed by 3 bases and J by 6 bases, leaving 14 bases between them. For the CDR3, the DNA is TGTGCCAGCAGTTTTGAGGGTCCGAGTCAGACCCAGTACTTC. It is translated as CASSFEGPSQTQYF.

The J gene is TRBJ1-1, the V gene TRBV2, with D uncertain. The V gene lost 4 bases and the J gene lost 3 bases, with 12 bases spanning the gap. Germline V gene sequence: CDR1 SNHLY, CDR2 FYNNEI. This CDR3 is 14 amino acids long. CDR3 sequence (DNA): TGTGCCAGCAGTGGAACCGAGGGATACACTGAAGCTTTCTTT. Protein sequence: CASSGTEGYTEAFF.

The rearrangement uses TRBV30 and TRBJ2-1; D possibly corresponds to TRBD2 (6 bases). V was pared by 0 bases and J by 8 bases, with 20 bases between. The CDR3 spans 16 residues. Germline CDR1 reads GTSNPN; CDR2 reads SVGIG (reference sequence). CDR3 loop: CAWSVDVRSPGDEQFF. CDR3 bases: TGTGCCTGGAGTGTAGATGTAAGGTCCCCGGGGGATGAGCAGTTCTTC.